The rows below give T cell receptor beta chains drawn from one sample of a study of beta chain features in type 1 diabetes. Repertoires were generated with immunoSEQ multiplex PCR, while TCRdb's copy carries only in-frame clones and drops some. The table shows a few hundred thousand clones, with roughly 13% occurring only once. Sequenced sample: naive CD4+ T cells from blood. Every receptor here comes from a woman between 18 and 29 years old with type 1 diabetes. Both conserved end residues are part of each CDR3. A D gene is named only where the DNA matches it firmly. The size field is filled for only some rows; it gives once, few, many or a size class.

>few|TRBV4-3|TRBJ1-6|.
TGCGCCAGCAGCCAAGAAAGAGAGAGGCGGAATTCACCCCTCCACTTT
CASSQERERRNSPLHF
>.|TRBV7-6|TRBJ2-7|.
TGTGCCAGCAGCTTAAGAAGTGCGGCCTCCTACGAGCAGTACTTC
CASSLRSAASYEQYF
>.|TRBV28|TRBJ1-4|.
TGTGCCAGCAGTTGGGGAGCAACTAATGAAAAACTGTTTTTT
CASSWGATNEKLFF
>once|TRBV30|TRBJ1-2|.
TGTGCCTGCCTCCCCCGGCTGACAAACTATGGCTACACCTTC
CACLPRLTNYGYTF
>.|TRBV5-1|TRBJ2-5|.
TGCGCCAGCAGCTCAATGGGACTTCGCCAAGAGACCCAGTACTTC
CASSSMGLRQETQYF
>few|TRBV5-1|TRBJ2-7|TRBD1
TGCGCCAGCAGCCCGGACAGGGGGCAGCGGGAGCAGTACTTC
CASSPDRGQREQYF
>few|TRBV2|TRBJ2-3|TRBD2
TGTGCCAGCCTAGCGGGAGTTGTGACAGATACGCAGTATTTT
CASLAGVVTDTQYF
>few|TRBV18|TRBJ2-7|.
TGTGCCAGCTCACCTCCGGGACTGAGCTACGAGCAGTACTTC
CASSPPGLSYEQYF
>.|TRBV16|TRBJ2-1|.
TGTGCCAGCAGCCAAGCCAGGGGCTCCTACAATGAGCAGTTCTTC
CASSQARGSYNEQFF
>few|TRBV7-9|TRBJ1-6|.
TGTGCCAGCAGCCCGAGTCAGGGAACTCCCAATTCACCCCTCCACTTT
CASSPSQGTPNSPLHF
>.|TRBV9|TRBJ2-5|.
TGTGCCAGCAGCGTAAGCGGTCGGGGGAGAGTAGAGACCCAGTACTTC
CASSVSGRGRVETQYF
>.|TRBV5-4|TRBJ2-1|TRBD2
TGTGCCAGCAGCTTGGTGGCGGGAGTGACTGAGCAGTTCTTC
CASSLVAGVTEQFF
>.|TRBV27|TRBJ2-7|TRBD1
TGTGCCAGCACCCTTGGGACAGGGGGCTCCTACGAGCAGTACTTC
CASTLGTGGSYEQYF
>few|TRBV5-1|TRBJ2-1|TRBD2
TGCGCCAGCAGCTTGGAACCGGCGGGGGGCTCCTACAATGAGCAGTTCTTC
CASSLEPAGGSYNEQFF
>few|TRBV11-3|TRBJ2-3|TRBD2
TGTGCCAGCAGCTTAGCCCGGACTAGCGGCGAAACAGATACGCAGTATTTT
CASSLARTSGETDTQYF
>.|TRBV4-3|TRBJ1-5|.
TGCGCCAGCAGCCAAGGACAGCTCAATCAGCCCCAGCATTTT
CASSQGQLNQPQHF
>.|TRBV5-4|TRBJ1-2|TRBD1
TGTGCCAGCAGCGAAGGACAGGGGGCGAACGTGTGGAGTGGCTACACCTTC
CASSEGQGANVWSGYTF
>.|TRBV5-5|TRBJ2-3|.
TGTGCCAGCAGCTTCAGTAGTGGCGGGACCCCAGATACGCAGTATTTT
CASSFSSGGTPDTQYF
>.|TRBV7-2|TRBJ1-1|.
TGTGCCAGCAGCCCCGAGTTGAACACTGAAGCTTTCTTT
CASSPELNTEAFF
>.|TRBV7-3|TRBJ2-1|TRBD2
TGTGCCAGCAGCCCGGCAGTGGGAGGGAGCTCCTACAATGAGCAGTTCTTC
CASSPAVGGSSYNEQFF
>few|TRBV5-1|TRBJ2-4|TRBD2
TGCGCCAGCAGCTTGGCGGGAGGGGTCAAAAACATTCAGTACTTC
CASSLAGGVKNIQYF
>few|TRBV7-9|TRBJ2-7|TRBD1
TGTGCCAGCAGCACCCAGACAGGGGACGAGCAGTACTTC
CASSTQTGDEQYF